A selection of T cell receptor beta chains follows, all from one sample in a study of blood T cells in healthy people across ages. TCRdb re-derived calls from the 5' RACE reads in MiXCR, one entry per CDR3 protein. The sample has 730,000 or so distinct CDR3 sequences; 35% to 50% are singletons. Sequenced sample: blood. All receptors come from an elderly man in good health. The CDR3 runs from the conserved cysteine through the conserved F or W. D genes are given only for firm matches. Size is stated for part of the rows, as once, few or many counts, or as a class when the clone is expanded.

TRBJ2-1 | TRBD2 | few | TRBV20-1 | CSARAASGGGMYNEQFF | TGCAGTGCTAGAGCCGCTAGCGGGGGGGGCATGTACAATGAGCAGTTCTTC
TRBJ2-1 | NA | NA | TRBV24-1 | CATSGHPRRGSYNEQFF | TGTGCCACCAGTGGCCACCCGAGGCGGGGCTCCTACAATGAGCAGTTCTTC
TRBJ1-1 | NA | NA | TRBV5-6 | CASSLGPTGANTEAFF | TGTGCCAGCAGCTTAGGCCCGACAGGAGCGAACACTGAAGCTTTCTTT
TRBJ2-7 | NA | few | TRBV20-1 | CSARDPPSVFEQYF | TGCAGTGCTAGAGATCCCCCTAGCGTCTTCGAGCAGTACTTC
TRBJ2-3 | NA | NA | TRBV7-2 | CASSLVGGGGTDTQYF | TGTGCCAGCAGCTTAGTGGGCGGGGGCGGCACAGATACGCAGTATTTT
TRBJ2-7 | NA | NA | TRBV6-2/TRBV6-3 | CASSYRVGTYEQYF | TGTGCCAGCAGCTACAGGGTAGGGACCTACGAGCAGTACTTC
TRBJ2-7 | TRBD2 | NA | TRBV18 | CASSLGTGGEQYF | TGTGCCAGCTCACTAGGGACGGGAGGCGAGCAGTACTTC
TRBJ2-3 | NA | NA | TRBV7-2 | CASSSEGGWRIDTQYF | TGTGCCAGCAGCTCGGAAGGGGGGTGGAGAATAGATACGCAGTATTTT
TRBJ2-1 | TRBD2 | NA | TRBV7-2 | CASSSESSLAGQYNERFF | TGTGCCAGCAGCTCCGAGAGTTCCCTAGCGGGGCAGTACAATGAGCGGTTCTTC
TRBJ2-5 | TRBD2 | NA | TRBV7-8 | CASSLVGVAGGQETQYF | TGTGCCAGCAGCTTAGTGGGAGTAGCGGGGGGCCAAGAGACCCAGTACTTC
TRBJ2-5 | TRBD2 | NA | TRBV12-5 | CASGLVLAGGQETQYF | TGTGCTAGTGGTTTGGTACTAGCGGGAGGCCAAGAGACCCAGTACTTC
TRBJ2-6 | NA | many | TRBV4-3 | CASSQDSGLVFSGANVLTF | TGCGCCAGCAGCCAAGACTCGGGGCTAGTCTTCTCTGGGGCCAACGTCCTGACTTTC
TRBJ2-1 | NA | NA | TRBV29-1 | CSARAMGEQFF | TGCAGCGCGCGCGCCATGGGAGAGCAGTTCTTC
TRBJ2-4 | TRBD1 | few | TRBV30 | CAWDRGAKNIQYF | TGTGCCTGGGACAGGGGAGCCAAAAACATTCAGTACTTC
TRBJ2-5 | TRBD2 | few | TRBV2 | CASRKLAGGQETQYF | TGTGCCAGCAGGAAACTAGCGGGAGGGCAAGAGACCCAGTACTTC
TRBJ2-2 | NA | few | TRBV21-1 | CASSKLPETSGRIHTGELFF | TGTGCCAGCAGCAAATTGCCGGAGACTAGCGGGAGGATACACACCGGGGAGCTGTTTTTT
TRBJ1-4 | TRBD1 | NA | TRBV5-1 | CASSVVGTDNEKLFF | TGCGCCAGCAGTGTGGTCGGGACAGATAATGAAAAACTGTTTTTT
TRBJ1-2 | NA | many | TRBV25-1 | CASGGRNYGYTF | TGTGCCAGCGGGGGAAGAAACTATGGCTACACCTTC
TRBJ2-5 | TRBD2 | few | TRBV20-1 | CSAHPPRLAAQETQYF | TGCAGTGCTCATCCCCCGAGACTAGCGGCCCAAGAGACCCAGTACTTC
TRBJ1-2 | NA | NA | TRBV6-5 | CASSYRADYGYTF | TGTGCCAGCAGCTACAGGGCAGACTATGGCTACACCTTC
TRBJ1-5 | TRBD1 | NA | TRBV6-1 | CASTGGIKPQHF | TGTGCCAGCACAGGGGGGATCAAGCCCCAGCATTTT